This TCR beta chain was identified during a study of T cells in Graves' hyperthyroidism and ophthalmopathy. At the level of the study: It was at initial diagnosis, before any treatment, that peripheral blood was collected.

At least ten counts were recorded for this clonotype. Its antigen is unknown. The TCR beta CDR3 regions underwent amplification using RNA transcripts as the source. Primed by the HTBI set, a first-round RT-PCR was run on the TCR CDR3. TCRdb analysed the multiplex PCR reads with MiXCR anew, one entry per CDR3 protein. The sample contains a few hundred thousand distinct CDR3 sequences, around 21% of which appear only once. Study results and limitations: Through a model of 13 V-J features, ophthalmopathy was separated from stable hyperthyroidism. Most thyroid clonotypes that were expanded above 0.001 also turned up in blood.

Graves' hyperthyroidism qualified as stable when ophthalmopathy did not progress within 18 months. What was sequenced was blood. This receptor was taken from a man between 18 and 35 years old with Graves' hyperthyroidism.

Here the CDR3 reads CASSRGQGATDTQYF. The CDR3 DNA reads as TGTGCCAGCAGTCGCGGACAGGGGGCAACAGATACGCAGTATTTT. This chain joins TRBV6-6 and TRBJ2-3; 11 bases map to TRBD1. After removal of 5 bases from V and 3 bases from J, the junction contained 4 bases not matched to a gene. CDR1 is MNHNY and CDR2 is SVGAGI in the germline V gene (reference sequence). The CDR3 has 15 amino acids.